The 17 T cell receptor beta chains below were found in one sample sequenced in a study of beta chain features in type 1 diabetes. Isolated RNA was reverse transcribed in full, so expressed TCRB transcripts were sequenced. The data were produced by immunoSEQ multiplex PCR, yet TCRdb's version contains in-frame clones alone and is incomplete. The sample lists 450,000 or so clones; over 9.5% were seen once. Sequencing was performed on naive CD4+ T cells from blood. The receptors come from a woman under 30 in good health.

The chain recombines TRBV30 with TRBJ2-1; 9 positions agree with TRBD2. The CDR3 consists of 14 residues. The V and J ends lost 1 base and 5 bases, in that order; junction bases with no gene match: 3. The germline CDR1 and CDR2 sequences are GTSNPN and SVGIG (reference sequence). This CDR3 is CAWSASGNNNEQFF. In DNA, the CDR3 is TGTGCCTGGAGTGCTAGCGGGAACAACAATGAGCAGTTCTTC.

This clone came up a few times. This chain connects TRBV2 to TRBJ1-1, with D perhaps TRBD1 (5 bases). V lost 2 bases and J 3 bases, leaving 10 bases between the germline ends. This CDR3 is 14 amino acids long. Germline loops: CDR1 SNHLY, CDR2 FYNNEI. The CDR3 DNA is TGTGCCAGCAGTGAATTTACCAGGGACACTGAAGCTTTCTTT. The encoded protein is CASSEFTRDTEAFF.

The J gene is TRBJ2-3, the V gene TRBV18; D call uncertain. The CDR3 extends over 13 amino acids. Trimming took 2 bases from V and 2 from J, leaving 5 bases between them. CDR1 and CDR2 from the germline V gene are KGHSH and LQKENI. The CDR3 loop is CASSPTFTDTQYF. DNA of the CDR3: TGTGCCAGCTCACCAACCTTCACAGATACGCAGTATTTT.

CDR3 amino acids: CASSQGTGASPLHF. The CDR3 DNA reads TGCGCCAGCAGCCAAGGGACAGGGGCTTCACCCCTCCACTTT. The chain recombines TRBV4-1 with TRBJ1-6; 9 bases agree with TRBD1. V was clipped by 1 base and J by 9 bases; unmatched bases: 1. Germline V gene lookup returns CDR1 MGHRA and CDR2 YSYEKL. This CDR3 is built from 14 residues.

Remarks on this clone: This sample also contains other DNA sequences that code for the same CDR3. This rearrangement joins TRBV6-5 to TRBJ1-3; D is undetermined. Germline assignment: CDR1 MNHEY and CDR2 SVGAGI. This CDR3 spans 13 amino acids. Trimming pared 0 bases from V and 2 bases from J, leaving 2 bases between. CDR3: CASSYSTGNTIYF. CDR3 bases: TGTGCCAGCAGTTACTCGACTGGAAACACCATATATTTT.

This clone was seen a few times. V and J are TRBV19 and TRBJ2-1; 7 nucleotides align to TRBD1. V was pared by 6 bases and J by 6 bases, with 8 bases of the junction left unmatched. The CDR3 runs to 14 residues. The germline V gene encodes CDR1 LNHDA and CDR2 SQIVND (reference sequence). The CDR3 DNA reads TGTGCCAGTAGCGTCACAGGGGCCAGCAATGAGCAGTTCTTC. This gives the protein CASSVTGASNEQFF.

This clone has at least ten counts. The V call is TRBV9, the J call TRBJ2-6; no reliable D call. The length of the CDR3 is 14 residues. Trimming stripped 0 bases from V and 2 bases from J, with 3 bases between. Germline CDR1 is SGDLS and CDR2 is YYNGEE. CDR3 in amino acids: CASSVVTGANVLTF. The CDR3 region has the DNA TGTGCCAGCAGCGTAGTGACTGGGGCCAACGTCCTGACTTTC.

This clone has just a few counts. The chain is built from TRBV9 and TRBJ2-7; a weak D match, TRBD2 (6 bases). The CDR3 is made up of 13 amino acids. The germline gives CDR1 SGDLS, CDR2 YYNGEE. V shed 3 bases and J shed 5 bases, with 12 bases lying between them. CDR3 coding DNA: TGTGCCAGCAGCGCCCAGACTAGGGACGAGCAGTACTTC. Encoded protein: CASSAQTRDEQYF.

V is TRBV6-4 and J is TRBJ1-2, with 7 bases identical to TRBD1. CDR3 length: 13 amino acids. Looked up from germline, CDR1 is MRHNA and CDR2 is SNTAGT. V was pared by 3 bases and J by 5 bases, with 3 bases of the junction left unmatched. CDR3 coding DNA: TGTGCCAGCAGTGAGGGGACAGCTTATGGCTACACCTTC. This codes for CASSEGTAYGYTF.

This clone has just a few counts. This chain connects TRBV29-1 to TRBJ2-1; 10 bases are shared with TRBD1. In germline, CDR1 is SQVTM, CDR2 ANQGSEA. Trimming at V came to 4 bases and at J to 9 bases, leaving 9 bases not matched to a gene. CDR3 length equals 14 residues. The CDR3 region is CSVVRQGAIGEQFF. The DNA for the CDR3 is TGCAGCGTTGTCCGACAGGGGGCCATAGGTGAGCAGTTCTTC.

The rearrangement joins TRBV4-3 to TRBJ2-3; no clear D gene. The CDR3 spans 15 residues. Trimming stripped 4 bases from V and 0 bases from J, with 11 bases between. Germline V CDR1 and CDR2: LGHNA, YSLEER. DNA for the CDR3: TGCGCCAGCAGCCTAGTAGCCTTTAGCACAGATACGCAGTATTTT. It translates to CASSLVAFSTDTQYF.

This clone has a count of ten or more. The chain links TRBV9 to TRBJ2-1; D is unresolved. The length of the CDR3 is 13 residues. V lost 0 bases to trimming and J lost 5 bases, with 6 bases between them. Germline CDR1 and CDR2: SGDLS and YYNGEE. The CDR3 DNA follows: TGTGCCAGCAGCGTAGCGGCACACAATGAGCAGTTCTTC. Protein: CASSVAAHNEQFF.

The chain links TRBV7-2 to TRBJ2-1; the match to TRBD1 covers 8 bases. V trimming: 5 bases; J trimming: 1 base; junction bases outside the gene matches: 13. Germline lookup yields CDR1 SGHTA and CDR2 FQGNSA. This CDR3 contains 18 residues. The CDR3: CASSVAGGVVGSYNEQFF. For the CDR3, the DNA is TGTGCCAGCAGCGTCGCAGGGGGCGTGGTTGGGTCCTACAATGAGCAGTTCTTC.

This clone was counted a single time. The chain combines TRBV28 with TRBJ1-6, with 8 bases aligning to TRBD1. V lost 10 bases and J lost 10; bases outside the gene matches: 6. The CDR3 is 12 residues long. Germline assignment: CDR1 MDHEN and CDR2 SYDVKM. The CDR3 is CAIATGGSPLHF. The CDR3 DNA sequence: TGTGCCATCGCTACAGGGGGATCACCCCTCCACTTT.

As to this clone: In the same sample, other DNA sequences code for this CDR3. The chain combines TRBV9 with TRBJ2-3; possibly TRBD1 or TRBD2 for D (5 bases each). The CDR3 covers 14 residues. Trimming removed 0 bases from V and 2 bases from J, with 7 bases in between. Germline CDR1 reads SGDLS; CDR2 reads YYNGEE. The CDR3 is CASSVAGTTDTQYF. Here the CDR3 DNA reads TGTGCCAGCAGCGTAGCAGGGACCACAGATACGCAGTATTTT.

In its sample, this clone was seen a few times. The chain carries TRBV5-1 and TRBJ2-5, with TRBD1 matching over 7 bases. With V trimmed by 5 bases and J by 0 bases, 7 bases remained unmatched. Germline-derived CDR1 and CDR2 are SGHRS and YFSETQ. CDR3 length: 15 residues. The CDR3 coding sequence is TGCGCCAGCAGGCCACAGGGGTTTTACCAAGAGACCCAGTACTTC. This encodes CASRPQGFYQETQYF.

This clone was seen only a few times. The chain uses TRBV29-1 and TRBJ2-3; the match to TRBD2 covers 7 bases. V shed 4 bases, J shed 10 bases, and the junction held 8 bases outside the gene matches. Germline assignment: CDR1 SQVTM and CDR2 ANQGSEA. The length of the CDR3 is 12 residues. CDR3: CSVGGRAQAQYF. In DNA, the CDR3 is TGCAGCGTTGGAGGGAGGGCCCAGGCGCAGTATTTT.